The 23 T cell receptor beta chains given below trace back to one sample, sequenced in a study of cytomegalovirus exposure and HLA in healthy donors (TCRdb year 2017). Library creation used the immunoSEQ multiplex PCR assay. TCRdb obtained this table from immuneACCESS and retained in-frame rearrangements with V and J assigned. These tables miss some clones; where compared with another copy, unresolved V genes account for less than half of the shortfall, and the remainder is unexplained. The sample profile shows around 350,000 clones; 75% to 90% of them were found once. Roughly 0.8% of the sample is taken by the ten largest. The sample taken for sequencing was PBMCs. These receptors originate from a woman between 18 and 29 years old in good health and CMV-seronegative.

The chain has TRBV2 and TRBJ2-5; 13 bases are shared with TRBD2. Trimming cost V 8 bases and J 2 bases; bases outside gene matches: 8. The CDR3 length is 16 residues. CDR1 is SNHLY and CDR2 is FYNNEI in the germline V gene. This CDR3 reads CASLLLAGGPQETQYF. CDR3 bases: TGTGCCAGCCTACTACTAGCGGGGGGGCCACAAGAGACCCAGTACTTC.

The rearrangement joins TRBV4-2 to TRBJ1-3; TRBD1 agrees at 7 bases. The CDR3 spans 14 residues. The V and J ends lost 3 bases and 6 bases, in that order; junction bases with no gene match: 5. Germline CDR1 reads LGHNA; CDR2 reads YNFKEQ. This CDR3 is CASSQNQGENTIYF. For the CDR3, the DNA is TGTGCCAGCAGCCAGAACCAGGGGGAAAACACCATATATTTT.

There are a few counts of this clone. The chain employs TRBV6-1 and TRBJ2-1, with TRBD2 matching over 8 bases. The CDR3 is 14 amino acids. Germline CDR1 and CDR2: MNHNS and SASEGT. J gave up 6 bases and V 5 bases, and 6 bases lay outside the gene matches. CDR3 in DNA: TGTGCCAGCAGTTCAGCGGGAGATGGCAATGAGCAGTTCTTC. Amino acid sequence: CASSSAGDGNEQFF.

This clone has a single count. This chain uses TRBV7-8 with TRBJ1-1; perhaps TRBD1 as D (5 bases). V dropped 5 bases and J dropped 7 bases, with 11 bases sitting between them. Germline lookup yields CDR1 SGHVS and CDR2 FQNEAQ. The CDR3 is 12 amino acids. In nucleotides, the CDR3 is TGTGCCAGCAGCCCCTTCAGGGATGAAGCTTTCTTT. This gives the protein CASSPFRDEAFF. Full variable domain (outside the CDR3, taken from reference TRBV7-8 and TRBJ1-1): GAGVSQSPRYKVAKRGQDVALRCDPISGHVSLFWYQQALGQGPEFLTYFQNEAQLDKSGLPSDRFFAERPEGSVSTLKIQRTQQEDSAVYLCASSPFRDEAFFGQGTRLTVV.

This chain connects TRBV28 to TRBJ2-7, with 7 bases aligning to TRBD1. With 2 bases clipped from V and 0 bases from J, the junction kept 1 base outside the gene matches. This CDR3 region has 14 residues. CDR1 MDHEN and CDR2 SYDVKM come from the germline V gene. CDR3 DNA: TGTGCCAGCAGTTTAACAGGGGTCTCCTACGAGCAGTACTTC. Translating gives CASSLTGVSYEQYF. The full variable domain, its missing parts supplied by reference TRBV28 and TRBJ2-7, is DVKVTQSSRYLVKRTGEKVFLECVQDMDHENMFWYRQDPGLGLRLIYFSYDVKMKEKGDIPEGYSVSREKKERFSLILESASTNQTSMYLCASSLTGVSYEQYFGPGTRLTVT.

The V gene is TRBV6-4, the J gene TRBJ2-7; D ambiguous. V gave up 4 bases and J gave up 6 bases, with 13 bases separating them. The CDR3 consists of 13 residues. In germline, CDR1 is MRHNA, CDR2 SNTAGT. The CDR3 sequence is CASSARVKSEQYF. The CDR3 nucleotides are TGTGCCAGCAGTGCCCGCGTCAAGTCCGAGCAGTACTTC.

This rearrangement joins TRBV28 to TRBJ1-2; the D is unclear. Looked up from germline, CDR1 is MDHEN and CDR2 is SYDVKM. This CDR3 region has 12 residues. Trimming stripped 6 bases from V and 5 bases from J, with 10 bases between. The CDR3 bases are TGTGCCAGCAGCCCTCTCCTTTATGGCTACACCTTC. Its translation is CASSPLLYGYTF.

This sequence joins TRBV10-1 and TRBJ2-7, with TRBD2 matching 7 bases. The length of the CDR3 is 14 residues. Per the germline V gene, CDR1 is WNHNN and CDR2 is SYGVQD (reference sequence). The J segment lost 0 bases and the V segment lost 4 bases, leaving 3 bases of the junction unmatched. For the CDR3, the DNA is TGCGCCAGCAGTGTGCGGGGGAGCTCCTACGAGCAGTACTTC. Its protein product is CASSVRGSSYEQYF.

Only one count was recorded for this clone. This rearrangement joins TRBV6-5 to TRBJ1-5; D remains unclear. Trimming took 0 bases from V and 4 from J, leaving 10 bases between them. Germline CDR1 and CDR2: MNHEY and SVGAGI. The CDR3 covers 15 residues. CDR3 nucleotides: TGTGCCAGCAGTTACTCCCTAGGTGGGAATCAGCCCCAGCATTTT. As protein: CASSYSLGGNQPQHF.

The chain combines TRBV6-1 with TRBJ2-2; 7 bases fit TRBD2. Trimming removed 2 bases from V and 6 bases from J; junction bases left unmatched: 6. Per germline, CDR1 MNHNS and CDR2 SASEGT. The CDR3 loop spans 15 amino acids. CDR3 sequence (DNA): TGTGCCAGCAGTGAACGGGCGGGAGACCCCGGGGAGCTGTTTTTT. It translates to CASSERAGDPGELFF.

The genes are TRBV6-1 and TRBJ1-1, with no clear D. The CDR3 has 13 amino acids. The germline V gene has CDR1 MNHNS and CDR2 SASEGT. V shed 11 bases and J shed 0 bases, with 13 bases lying between them. This CDR3 reads CASALSLNTEAFF. The CDR3, as DNA: TGTGCCTCCGCTTTGAGTCTGAACACTGAAGCTTTCTTT.

The CDR3 sequence: CASSPPRKTQYF. DNA of the CDR3: TGTGCCAGCTCACCACCGAGAAAGACCCAGTACTTC. V gene TRBV18 combines with J gene TRBJ2-5; no definite D call. Germline V gene sequence: CDR1 KGHSH, CDR2 LQKENI. CDR3 size: 12 residues. V shed 0 bases and J shed 6 bases, with 5 bases lying between them.

The V and J genes are TRBV28 and TRBJ2-1, with 10 nucleotides matching TRBD2. Germline trimming cut 5 bases from V and 10 bases from J; bases unmatched to any gene: 8. The CDR3 is made up of 14 amino acids. Germline V lookup: CDR1 MDHEN, CDR2 SYDVKM. The CDR3 reads CASSLLAGVDEQFF. The CDR3 region has the DNA TGTGCCAGCAGTCTCCTAGCGGGAGTAGACGAGCAGTTCTTC.

The chain combines TRBV7-9 with TRBJ2-7, with TRBD2 identical over 7 bases. Germline trimming cut 1 base from V and 2 bases from J; bases unmatched to any gene: 5. The CDR3 covers 15 residues. The germline V gene encodes CDR1 SEHNR and CDR2 FQNEAQ (reference sequence). The CDR3 DNA sequence: TGTGCCAGCAGCTTAGAAGCGGGACGTACCTACGAGCAGTACTTC. Translating gives CASSLEAGRTYEQYF.

This chain uses TRBV7-6 with TRBJ1-2, with a possible D match to TRBD1 (5 bases). Germline V CDR1 and CDR2: SGHVS, FNYEAQ. The CDR3 extends over 15 amino acids. Trimming removed 1 base from V and 8 bases from J, with 17 bases in between. The CDR3 is CASSLEGRGGKGYTF. The CDR3 nucleotides read TGTGCCAGCAGCTTAGAGGGAAGGGGAGGGAAAGGCTACACCTTC.

V is TRBV18 and J is TRBJ2-2, with 8 bases identical to TRBD1. Germline V lookup: CDR1 KGHSH, CDR2 LQKENI. V lost 6 bases to trimming and J lost 4 bases; unmatched junction nucleotides: 13. CDR3 length: 17 residues. CDR3 protein: CASSRGAGGFFTGELFF. The CDR3 coding sequence is TGTGCCAGCTCCCGAGGTGCAGGGGGCTTCTTCACCGGGGAGCTGTTTTTT.

The CDR3: CASSFQREVGPEAFF. Here the CDR3 DNA reads TGTGCCAGCAGCTTCCAAAGGGAGGTCGGGCCTGAAGCTTTCTTT. The V gene is TRBV7-9, the J gene TRBJ1-1; no reliable D call. Looked up from germline, CDR1 is SEHNR and CDR2 is FQNEAQ (reference sequence). This CDR3 has 15 amino acids. V dropped 3 bases and J dropped 6 bases, with 17 bases sitting between them.

The chain uses TRBV5-8 and TRBJ2-7; 9 nucleotides agree with TRBD1. CDR3 length: 15 residues. J lost 4 bases, V lost 3 bases, and 8 bases had no gene match. The germline V gene has CDR1 SGHTS and CDR2 YDEGEE. The CDR3: CASSYYGQGKYEQYF. CDR3 nucleotide sequence: TGTGCCAGCAGCTACTACGGACAGGGGAAGTACGAGCAGTACTTC.

This rearrangement joins TRBV18 to TRBJ2-3; 7 nucleotides line up with TRBD2. Germline CDR1 reads KGHSH; CDR2 reads LQKENI. The V segment lost 8 bases and the J segment 2 bases; nucleotides outside the gene matches: 4. The CDR3 loop spans 13 amino acids. The CDR3 DNA reads as TGTGCCAGCACTAGCGTAACCACAGATACGCAGTATTTT. This encodes CASTSVTTDTQYF.

This clone was detected once. This chain links TRBV28 with TRBJ2-1; 9 nucleotides line up with TRBD1. The CDR3 length is 16 residues. The germline V gene has CDR1 MDHEN and CDR2 SYDVKM. Losses at the gene ends were 4 bases for V and 7 bases for J; bases not matched to a gene: 11. The CDR3 reads CASSSNRDRVINEQFF. Here the CDR3 DNA reads TGTGCCAGCAGTTCCAACCGGGACAGGGTAATTAATGAGCAGTTCTTC.

The count of this clone is one. The chain employs TRBV28 and TRBJ1-2; D is uncertain. Trimming took 6 bases from V and 2 from J, leaving 10 bases between them. The germline CDR1 and CDR2 sequences are MDHEN and SYDVKM. The CDR3 has 13 amino acids. CDR3 coding DNA: TGTGCCAGCAGCTTACGCGTAAACTATGGCTACACCTTC. Translation: CASSLRVNYGYTF.

The rearrangement joins TRBV28 to TRBJ1-2; D call uncertain. CDR3 length equals 16 residues. Germline V CDR1 and CDR2: MDHEN, SYDVKM. V was cut by 3 bases and J by 3 bases, with 17 bases left in between. CDR3 in amino acids: CASSFPGSKVDYGYTF. In nucleotides, the CDR3 is TGTGCCAGCAGTTTCCCGGGAAGCAAGGTCGACTATGGCTACACCTTC.

The chain links TRBV5-1 to TRBJ2-7, with TRBD2 as a possible D gene (6 bases). This CDR3 has 14 residues. Trimming took 2 bases from V and 5 from J, leaving 14 bases between them. CDR1 is SGHRS and CDR2 is YFSETQ in the germline V gene. CDR3 sequence reads: CASSFAGTQNEQYF. The CDR3, as DNA: TGCGCCAGCAGCTTTGCCGGGACTCAAAACGAGCAGTACTTC. The variable domain in full, completed from reference TRBV5-1 and TRBJ2-7, reads KAGVTQTPRYLIKTRGQQVTLSCSPISGHRSVSWYQQTPGQGLQFLFEYFSETQRNKGNFPGRFSGRQFSNSRSEMNVSTLELGDSALYLCASSFAGTQNEQYFGPGTRLTVT.